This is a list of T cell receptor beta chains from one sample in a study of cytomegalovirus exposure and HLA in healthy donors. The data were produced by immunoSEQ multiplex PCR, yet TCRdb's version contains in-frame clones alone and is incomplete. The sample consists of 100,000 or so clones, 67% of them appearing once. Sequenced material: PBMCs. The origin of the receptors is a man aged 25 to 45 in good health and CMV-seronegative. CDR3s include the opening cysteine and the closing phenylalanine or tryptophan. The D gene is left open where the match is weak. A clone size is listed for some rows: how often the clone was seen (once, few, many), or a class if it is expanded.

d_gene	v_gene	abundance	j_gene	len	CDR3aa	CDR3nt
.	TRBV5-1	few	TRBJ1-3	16	CASSLDRVQSGNTIYF	TGCGCCAGCAGCTTGGACAGGGTTCAGTCTGGAAACACCATATATTTT
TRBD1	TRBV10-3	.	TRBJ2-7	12	CAISGGQDEQYF	TGTGCCATCAGTGGGGGACAGGACGAGCAGTACTTC
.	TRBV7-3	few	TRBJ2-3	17	CASSLGRRGLQADTQYF	TGTGCCAGCAGCTTGGGGCGCCGCGGACTACAGGCGGATACGCAGTATTTT
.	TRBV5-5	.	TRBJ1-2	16	CASSPGGGQGNYGYTF	TGTGCCAGCAGCCCCGGGGGGGGGCAGGGGAACTATGGCTACACCTTC
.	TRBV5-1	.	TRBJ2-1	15	CASSWGTSSGGEQFF	TGCGCCAGCAGCTGGGGGACTTCCTCAGGTGGTGAGCAGTTCTTC
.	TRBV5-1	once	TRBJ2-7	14	CASSFRQGNDEQYF	TGCGCCAGCAGCTTTAGGCAGGGTAACGACGAGCAGTACTTC
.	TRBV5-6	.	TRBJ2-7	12	CASSSSVREQYF	TGTGCCAGCAGCTCATCGGTACGCGAGCAGTACTTC
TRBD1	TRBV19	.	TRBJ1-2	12	CASMRDRVGYTF	TGTGCCAGTATGAGGGACAGGGTTGGCTACACCTTC
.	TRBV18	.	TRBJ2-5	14	CASSPPDSQETQYF	TGTGCCAGCTCACCTCCGGACAGCCAAGAGACCCAGTACTTC
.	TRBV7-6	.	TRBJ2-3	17	CASSRGSGGFSTDTQYF	TGTGCCAGCAGCAGGGGGTCGGGCGGTTTTAGCACAGATACGCAGTATTTT
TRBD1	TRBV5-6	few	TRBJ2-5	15	CASSLGQGVFQTQYF	TGTGCCAGCAGCTTGGGACAGGGAGTGTTCCAGACCCAGTACTTC
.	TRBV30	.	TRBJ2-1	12	CAWSPPLNEQFF	TGTGCCTGGAGCCCCCCGTTGAATGAGCAGTTCTTC
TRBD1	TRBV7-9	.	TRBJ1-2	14	CASSWDSPYYGYTF	TGTGCCAGCAGCTGGGACAGCCCATACTATGGCTACACCTTC
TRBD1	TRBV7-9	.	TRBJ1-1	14	CASSQVPGQGRAFF	TGTGCCAGCAGCCAAGTCCCGGGACAGGGTCGGGCTTTCTTT
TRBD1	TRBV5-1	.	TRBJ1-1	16	CASSQGTGGVGTEAFF	TGCGCCAGCAGCCAAGGGACAGGGGGAGTGGGTACTGAAGCTTTCTTT